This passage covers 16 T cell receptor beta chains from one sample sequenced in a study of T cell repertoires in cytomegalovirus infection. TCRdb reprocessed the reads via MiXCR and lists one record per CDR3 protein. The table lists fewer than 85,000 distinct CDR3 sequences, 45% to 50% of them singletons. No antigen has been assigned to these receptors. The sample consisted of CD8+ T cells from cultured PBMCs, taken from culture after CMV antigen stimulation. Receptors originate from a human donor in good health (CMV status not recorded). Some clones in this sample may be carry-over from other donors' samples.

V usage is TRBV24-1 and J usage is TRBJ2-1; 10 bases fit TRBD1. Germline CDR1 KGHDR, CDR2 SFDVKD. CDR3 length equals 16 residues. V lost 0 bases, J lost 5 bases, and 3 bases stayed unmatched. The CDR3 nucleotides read TGTGCCACCAGTGATTTGCGGGACAGGGGTAACAATGAGCAGTTCTTC. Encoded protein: CATSDLRDRGNNEQFF.

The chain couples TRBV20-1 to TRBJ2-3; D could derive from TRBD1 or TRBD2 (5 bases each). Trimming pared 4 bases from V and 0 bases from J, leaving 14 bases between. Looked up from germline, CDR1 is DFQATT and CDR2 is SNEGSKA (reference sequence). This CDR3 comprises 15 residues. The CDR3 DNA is TGCAGTGCTAAATTCCGGGACCGGAGCACAGATACGCAGTATTTT. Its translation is CSAKFRDRSTDTQYF.

The DNA for the CDR3 is TGTGCCAGCAGCTTAGGGGCGTATGAGGGTGAGCAGTTCTTC. The encoded protein is CASSLGAYEGEQFF. The chain combines TRBV7-8 with TRBJ2-1; tentatively, D is TRBD2 (5 bases). CDR3 length equals 14 residues. Germline-derived CDR1 and CDR2 are SGHVS and FQNEAQ. Trimming removed 1 base from V and 9 bases from J, with 13 bases in between. Full variable domain (rest looked up from reference TRBV7-8 and TRBJ2-1): GAGVSQSPRYKVAKRGQDVALRCDPISGHVSLFWYQQALGQGPEFLTYFQNEAQLDKSGLPSDRFFAERPEGSVSTLKIQRTQQEDSAVYLCASSLGAYEGEQFFGPGTRLTVL.

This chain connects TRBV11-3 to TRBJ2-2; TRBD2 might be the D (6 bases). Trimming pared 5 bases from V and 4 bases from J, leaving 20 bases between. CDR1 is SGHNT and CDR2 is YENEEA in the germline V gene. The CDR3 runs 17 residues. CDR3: CASSHREAGRVTGELFF. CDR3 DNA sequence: TGTGCCAGCAGCCATAGGGAGGCCGGCCGGGTCACCGGGGAGCTGTTTTTT.

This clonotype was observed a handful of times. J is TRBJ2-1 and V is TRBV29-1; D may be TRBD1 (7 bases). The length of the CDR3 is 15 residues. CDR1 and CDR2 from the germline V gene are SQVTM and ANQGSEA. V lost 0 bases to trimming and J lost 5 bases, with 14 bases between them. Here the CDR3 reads CSVEDRQGGHNEQFF. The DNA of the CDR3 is TGCAGCGTTGAAGACCGTCAGGGGGGACACAATGAGCAGTTCTTC.

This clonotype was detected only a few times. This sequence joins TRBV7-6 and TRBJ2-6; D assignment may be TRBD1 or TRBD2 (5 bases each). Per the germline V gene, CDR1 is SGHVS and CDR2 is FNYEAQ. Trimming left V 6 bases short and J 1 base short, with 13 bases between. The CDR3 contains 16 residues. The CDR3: CASRGEKRSGANVLTF. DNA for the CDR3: TGTGCCAGCAGGGGGGAAAAGCGGTCTGGGGCCAACGTCCTGACTTTC.

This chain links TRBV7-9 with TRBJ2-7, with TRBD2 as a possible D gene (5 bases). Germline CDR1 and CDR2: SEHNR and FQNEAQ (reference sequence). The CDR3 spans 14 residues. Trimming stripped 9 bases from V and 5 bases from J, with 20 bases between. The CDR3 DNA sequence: TGTGCCAGTACCTTGACGGAGGCTGGGGACGAGCAGTACTTC. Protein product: CASTLTEAGDEQYF.

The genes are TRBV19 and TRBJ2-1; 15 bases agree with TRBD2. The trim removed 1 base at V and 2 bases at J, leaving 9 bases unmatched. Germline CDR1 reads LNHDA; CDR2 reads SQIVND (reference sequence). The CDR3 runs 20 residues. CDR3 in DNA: TGTGCCAGTAGTATAGCATTGGGACTAGCGGGGGGCCTCCCCTACAATGAGCAGTTCTTC. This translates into CASSIALGLAGGLPYNEQFF.

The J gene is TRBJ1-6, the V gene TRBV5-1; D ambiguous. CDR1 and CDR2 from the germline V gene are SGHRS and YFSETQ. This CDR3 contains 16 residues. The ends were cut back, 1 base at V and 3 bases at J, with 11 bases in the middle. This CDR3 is CASSLSRPGYNSPLHF. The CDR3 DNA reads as TGCGCCAGCAGCTTGAGCCGCCCGGGCTATAATTCACCCCTCCACTTT.

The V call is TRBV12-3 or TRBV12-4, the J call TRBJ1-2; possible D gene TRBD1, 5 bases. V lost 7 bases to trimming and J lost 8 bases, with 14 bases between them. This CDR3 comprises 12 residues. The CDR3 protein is CASTWGEFGYTF. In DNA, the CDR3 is TGTGCCAGCACCTGGGGGGAATTCGGCTACACCTTC.

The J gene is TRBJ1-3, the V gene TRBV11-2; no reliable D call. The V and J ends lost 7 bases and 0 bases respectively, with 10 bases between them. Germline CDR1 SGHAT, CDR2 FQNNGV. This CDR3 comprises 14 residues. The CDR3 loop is CASTQLYSGNTIYF. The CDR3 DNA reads TGTGCCAGCACCCAATTATACTCTGGAAACACCATATATTTT.

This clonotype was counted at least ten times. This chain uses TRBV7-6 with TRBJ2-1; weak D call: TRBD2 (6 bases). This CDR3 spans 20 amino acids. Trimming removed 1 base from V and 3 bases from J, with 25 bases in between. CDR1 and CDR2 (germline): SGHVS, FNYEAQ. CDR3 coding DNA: TGTGCCAGCAGCTTAGATGCTTGGTCCAAAGAGGGAGGTATCTACAATGAGCAGTTCTTC. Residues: CASSLDAWSKEGGIYNEQFF.

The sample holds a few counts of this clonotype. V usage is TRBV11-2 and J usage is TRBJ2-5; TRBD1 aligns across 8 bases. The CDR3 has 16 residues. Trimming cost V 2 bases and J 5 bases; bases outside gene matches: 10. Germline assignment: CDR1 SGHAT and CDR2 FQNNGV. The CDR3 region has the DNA TGTGCCAGCAGCTTAATGAACTCAGGGGGCGGGGAGACCCAGTACTTC. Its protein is CASSLMNSGGGETQYF.

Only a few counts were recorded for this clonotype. The CDR3 coding sequence is TGCGCCAGCAGCTTGGCGGCGGGAGGCGGTGATGAGCAGTTCTTC. Its translation: CASSLAAGGGDEQFF. The chain couples TRBV5-1 to TRBJ2-1; 8 nucleotides agree with TRBD2. The CDR3 loop spans 15 amino acids. The germline V gene encodes CDR1 SGHRS and CDR2 YFSETQ. Trimming took 0 bases from V and 8 from J; bases not matched to a gene: 7.

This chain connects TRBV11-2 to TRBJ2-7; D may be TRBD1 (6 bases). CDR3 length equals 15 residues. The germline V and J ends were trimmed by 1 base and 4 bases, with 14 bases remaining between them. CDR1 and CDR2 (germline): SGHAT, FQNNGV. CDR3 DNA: TGTGCCAGCAGCTTAGGGAGAGGGGGTGTATACGAGCAGTACTTC. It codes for CASSLGRGGVYEQYF.

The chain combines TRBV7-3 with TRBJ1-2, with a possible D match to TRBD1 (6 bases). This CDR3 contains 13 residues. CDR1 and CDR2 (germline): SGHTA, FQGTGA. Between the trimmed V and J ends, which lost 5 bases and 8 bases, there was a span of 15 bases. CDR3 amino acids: CASSLRGREGYTF. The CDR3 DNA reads TGTGCCAGCAGCCTCAGGGGCCGGGAAGGCTACACCTTC.